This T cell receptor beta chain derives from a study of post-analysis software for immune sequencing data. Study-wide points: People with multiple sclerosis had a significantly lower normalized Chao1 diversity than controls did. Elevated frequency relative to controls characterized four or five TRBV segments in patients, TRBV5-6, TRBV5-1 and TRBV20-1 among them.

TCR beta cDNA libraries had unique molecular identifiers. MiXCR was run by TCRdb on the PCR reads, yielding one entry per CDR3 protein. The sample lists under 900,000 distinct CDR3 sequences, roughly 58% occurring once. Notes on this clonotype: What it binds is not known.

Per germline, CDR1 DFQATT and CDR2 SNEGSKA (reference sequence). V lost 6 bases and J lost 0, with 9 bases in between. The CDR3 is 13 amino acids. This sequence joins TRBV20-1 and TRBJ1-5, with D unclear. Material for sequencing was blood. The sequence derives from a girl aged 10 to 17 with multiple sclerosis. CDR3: CSAPRGSNQPQHF. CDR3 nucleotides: TGCAGTGCCCCGCGGGGTAGCAATCAGCCCCAGCATTTT.